This T cell receptor beta chain was identified during a study of beta chain features in type 1 diabetes. The wider study: Comparable age, gender and cell yields were observed in patients relative to healthy donors.

Investigators reverse transcribed all isolated RNA, so they sequenced expressed TCRB transcripts. Sequencing used immunoSEQ multiplex PCR; TCRdb keeps in-frame clones, though not all of them. There are about 640,000 clones in the sample; roughly 12% occur only once, and over 0.1% lies in the top ten. There are a few counts of this clone. The antigen is not known. This CDR3 region has 15 residues. Per the germline V gene, CDR1 is LGHNA and CDR2 is YSLEER. Trimming left V 0 bases short and J 6 bases short, with 12 bases between. Whole-study results and caveats: Patients with type 1 diabetes showed fewer VDJ junction insertions and more deletions. Researchers report that Type 1 diabetes patients had moderately but significantly shorter TCRB CDR3s across all four CD4+ subsets.

This TCR was sampled from a man aged 25-45 years with type 1 diabetes. The sample consisted of naive CD4+ T cells from blood. The chain carries TRBV4-3 and TRBJ2-1; TRBD1 is a possible D gene (5 bases). CDR3 sequence: CASSQDRAGSNEQFF. The CDR3 DNA follows: TGCGCCAGCAGCCAAGATCGGGCAGGGTCCAATGAGCAGTTCTTC.